Each of the 20 T cell receptor beta chains below was sequenced from the same sample in a study of PD-L1 blockade in urothelial cancer. Time point here: pretreatment peripheral blood. The repertoire was sequenced with immunoSEQ multiplex PCR; TCRdb's copy has only in-frame clones and lacks some. The sample has some 38,000 clones; around four fifths are singletons. The specimen was PBMCs, collected around atezolizumab (anti-PD-L1) treatment. The receptors were sampled from a man older than 75 with urothelial cancer.

V and J are TRBV5-1 and TRBJ1-1; 9 bases match TRBD1. V lost 10 bases and J lost 1; bases outside the gene matches: 8. CDR1 is SGHRS and CDR2 is YFSETQ in the germline V gene. This CDR3 is 14 amino acids long. The CDR3 loop reads CASWTGAGNTEAFF. CDR3 sequence (DNA): TGCGCCTCTTGGACAGGGGCGGGGAACACTGAAGCTTTCTTT.

This sequence joins TRBV5-4 and TRBJ2-2; TRBD2 matches 10 bases. CDR3 size: 16 residues. The V segment lost 4 bases and the J segment 6 bases; nucleotides outside the gene matches: 9. Germline lookup yields CDR1 SGHNT and CDR2 YYREEE (reference sequence). DNA of the CDR3: TGTGCCAGCAGCCATGGGGCTAGCGGGAGCGCCGGGGAGCTGTTTTTT. Translation gives CASSHGASGSAGELFF.

V is TRBV25-1 and J is TRBJ2-1, with 7 bases identical to TRBD2. The CDR3 consists of 16 residues. CDR1 is MGHDK and CDR2 is SYGVNS in the germline V gene. The V segment lost 1 base and the J segment 7 bases; nucleotides outside the gene matches: 10. The CDR3 loop reads CASSESDGGRWNEQFF. Written as DNA, the CDR3 is TGTGCCAGCAGTGAATCAGATGGCGGGAGATGGAATGAGCAGTTCTTC.

The rearrangement joins TRBV19 to TRBJ2-1; TRBD2 agrees at 9 bases. The CDR3 has 16 amino acids. Germline V gene sequence: CDR1 LNHDA, CDR2 SQIVND (reference sequence). The V segment lost 6 bases and the J segment 4 bases; nucleotides outside the gene matches: 10. The CDR3 DNA reads as TGTGCCAGTAGCCCGATGGGACTAGCACTTTACAATGAGCAGTTCTTC. This codes for CASSPMGLALYNEQFF.

The chain uses TRBV6-5 and TRBJ2-3; tentatively, D is TRBD1 (6 bases). CDR1 MNHEY and CDR2 SVGAGI come from the germline V gene. With 5 bases removed from V and 2 bases from J, the gap between germline ends came to 14 bases. CDR3 length: 15 residues. The CDR3 here is CASSREGQPTDTQYF. DNA of the CDR3: TGTGCCAGCAGTAGGGAAGGACAGCCCACAGATACGCAGTATTTT.

The V and J genes are TRBV5-1 and TRBJ2-2; TRBD1 matches 8 bases. After removal of 1 base from V and 1 base from J, the junction contained 9 bases not matched to a gene. The CDR3 covers 18 residues. Looked up from germline, CDR1 is SGHRS and CDR2 is YFSETQ. CDR3: CASSLWVTGTGNTGELFF. The CDR3 bases are TGCGCCAGCAGCTTGTGGGTTACCGGGACAGGGAACACCGGGGAGCTGTTTTTT.

This clone was detected only a few times. The chain combines TRBV6-5 with TRBJ2-2; 8 bases line up with TRBD1. CDR1 and CDR2 from the germline V gene are MNHEY and SVGAGI. This CDR3 spans 15 amino acids. V shed 6 bases and J 6 bases; nucleotides not matched to a gene: 9. The CDR3 bases are TGTGCCAGCAGACTCCGACAGGGGTGGTCCGGGGAGCTGTTTTTT. Amino acids: CASRLRQGWSGELFF.

This clone has a handful of counts. The chain combines TRBV7-2 with TRBJ2-1; the D gene is possibly TRBD1 (5 bases). The ends were cut back, 1 base at V and 13 bases at J, with 11 bases in the middle. This CDR3 is built from 12 residues. Per the germline V gene, CDR1 is SGHTA and CDR2 is FQGNSA. CDR3: CASSLDGAVQFF. DNA for the CDR3: TGTGCCAGCAGCTTAGATGGGGCAGTTCAGTTCTTC.

The J gene is TRBJ1-2, the V gene TRBV29-1; D possibly corresponds to TRBD1 (6 bases). V lost 5 bases to trimming and J lost 0 bases, with 16 bases between them. The CDR3 covers 15 residues. The germline gives CDR1 SQVTM, CDR2 ANQGSEA. The CDR3 reads CSVWDTLQTNYGYTF. In nucleotides, the CDR3 is TGCAGCGTTTGGGACACTCTACAAACTAACTATGGCTACACCTTC.

The CDR3 nucleotides read TGTGCCACCAGCAGAGATCTACAGGAAAATCAGCCCCAGCATTTT. Amino acids: CATSRDLQENQPQHF. The J gene is TRBJ1-5, the V gene TRBV15; D is perhaps TRBD1 (5 bases). V was trimmed by 0 bases and J by 4 bases, leaving 10 bases between them. The CDR3 is made up of 15 amino acids. CDR1 is LNHNV, CDR2 YYDKDF, per germline (reference sequence).

This chain uses TRBV5-6 with TRBJ2-1, with a tentative D call TRBD1 (5 bases). The CDR3 runs to 15 residues. Germline CDR1 reads SGHDT; CDR2 reads YYEEEE. V dropped 4 bases and J dropped 9 bases, with 20 bases sitting between them. The CDR3 DNA reads as TGTGCCAGCAGCCCTACGGCCACTCACAGGACTGAGCAGTTCTTC. Translation: CASSPTATHRTEQFF.

The chain is built from TRBV6-5 and TRBJ2-3; D not certain. V lost 6 bases and J lost 5, with 6 bases in between. From germline, CDR1 is MNHEY and CDR2 SVGAGI. The CDR3 sequence is 11 residues long. CDR3 coding DNA: TGTGCCAGCAGCTCTGTAGATACGCAGTATTTT. Translated, it gives CASSSVDTQYF.

This clone has just one count. The CDR3 region has the DNA TGTGCCAGCAGCCACAGGTCTGGGGCCAACGTCCTGACTTTC. Protein: CASSHRSGANVLTF. The chain recombines TRBV6-6 with TRBJ2-6; TRBD1 is a possible D gene (5 bases). V was clipped by 6 bases and J by 1 base, with 7 bases between them. This CDR3 region has 14 residues. CDR1 and CDR2 from the germline V gene are MNHNY and SVGAGI (reference sequence).

CDR3: CASSISGYNQPQHF. The CDR3 bases are TGTGCCAGTAGTATATCCGGGTACAATCAGCCCCAGCATTTT. This chain joins TRBV19 and TRBJ1-5; D gene uncertain. Germline CDR1 reads LNHDA; CDR2 reads SQIVND (reference sequence). Trimming shortened V by 2 bases and J by 3 bases, and 8 bases separated the two germline ends. This CDR3 contains 14 residues.

The chain links TRBV2 to TRBJ1-5; TRBD1 might be the D (6 bases). This CDR3 comprises 15 residues. V shed 4 bases and J shed 6 bases, with 16 bases lying between them. The germline V gene encodes CDR1 SNHLY and CDR2 FYNNEI. The CDR3 coding sequence is TGTGCCAGCAGTGGGTCTCAGGGGCGAAGTCAGCCCCAGCATTTT. Translated, it gives CASSGSQGRSQPQHF.

The gene calls are TRBV11-2 and TRBJ2-1; 13 bases align to TRBD2. The V and J ends lost 1 base and 8 bases, in that order; junction bases with no gene match: 8. This CDR3 spans 17 amino acids. Germline loops: CDR1 SGHAT, CDR2 FQNNGV. The CDR3 coding sequence is TGTGCCAGCAGCTTAGGGACTAGCGGGAGATGGTCAGATGAGCAGTTCTTC. Encoded protein: CASSLGTSGRWSDEQFF.

The genes are TRBV4-1 and TRBJ2-1, with 7 positions matching TRBD2. The germline V gene has CDR1 MGHRA and CDR2 YSYEKL. The CDR3 sequence is 12 residues long. Germline trimming cut 8 bases from V and 4 bases from J; bases unmatched to any gene: 2. The CDR3 region has the DNA TGCGCCAGCGGGAGGGATTACAATGAGCAGTTCTTC. It encodes CASGRDYNEQFF.

This clone was picked up a small number of times. V and J are TRBV5-6 and TRBJ1-5; D call uncertain. The germline V and J ends were trimmed by 4 bases and 0 bases, with 17 bases remaining between them. The CDR3 sequence is 17 residues long. Per the germline V gene, CDR1 is SGHDT and CDR2 is YYEEEE. The CDR3 reads CASSPHGGRDSNQPQHF. CDR3 in DNA: TGTGCCAGCAGCCCCCACGGAGGACGGGATAGCAATCAGCCCCAGCATTTT.

Here the CDR3 reads CASSPRTGSDGEQYF. The CDR3 coding sequence is TGCGCCAGCAGCCCCCGGACAGGTTCTGATGGCGAGCAGTACTTC. The chain combines TRBV5-1 with TRBJ2-7; 7 nucleotides align to TRBD1. V lost 4 bases and J lost 6; bases outside the gene matches: 13. The CDR3 has 15 amino acids. Looked up from germline, CDR1 is SGHRS and CDR2 is YFSETQ.

The rearrangement uses TRBV7-6 and TRBJ2-7; a weak D match, TRBD1 (5 bases). Per the germline V gene, CDR1 is SGHVS and CDR2 is FNYEAQ. Trimming shortened V by 5 bases and J by 7 bases, and 15 bases separated the two germline ends. This CDR3 has 13 residues. Written as DNA, the CDR3 is TGTGCCAGCAGCCCCCAGGGTAGTAGGGAGCAGTACTTC. This gives the protein CASSPQGSREQYF.